These T cell receptor beta chains were read from a single sample in a study of Graves' ophthalmopathy and Graves' hyperthyroidism. MiXCR, applied by TCRdb to the multiplex PCR reads, yields one record per CDR3 protein. The repertoire holds approximately 500,000 distinct CDR3 sequences, approximately 14% seen once, with over 7.5% in the top ten. The sample comprised blood. These receptors all stem from a woman in her thirties with Graves' ophthalmopathy. Both conserved end residues are part of each CDR3. A D gene is named only where the DNA matches it firmly.

D gene,V gene,CDR3 protein
TRBD2,TRBV11-3,CASSLDLAGPYEQYF
NA,TRBV2,CASSDSPGGRGGGYTF
NA,TRBV2,CASRGGLTYEQYF
TRBD1,TRBV5-1,CASSRDRSKNIKYF
NA,TRBV27,CASSFGSGELFF
NA,TRBV6-5,CVGSSVGTQYEQYF
NA,TRBV5-1,CASTRVAGTSYEQYF
NA,TRBV12-3/TRBV12-4,CASSFMGSRAEAFF
NA,TRBV6-5,CASKDRSSGNTIYF
NA,TRBV6-5,CASSYSLTGLDGYTF
NA,TRBV10-3,CAISEMGDIETQYF
NA,TRBV11-2,CASTPSVGLSSYEQYF
NA,TRBV29-1,CSVDTDYTGELFF
TRBD2,TRBV10-2,CATKGAGGPSEQYF
NA,TRBV19,CASSPPLGSNSPLHF
TRBD1,TRBV4-2,CASSLNDGTVNQPQHF
NA,TRBV12-3/TRBV12-4,CASTKGPPGQPQHF
NA,TRBV6-1,CASILGLGSLLAKNIQYF
NA,TRBV6-5,CASSYVRGEQYF
TRBD2,TRBV19,CASSIWTSLAGELFF
NA,TRBV11-3,CASSQIGTLGTEAFF
NA,TRBV11-2,CASSLRPRAVGSNYGYTF
TRBD2,TRBV7-2,CASSLPTSGEETQYF
NA,TRBV6-2/TRBV6-3,CASSYSMSARETQYF
NA,TRBV28,CASSSPSYGGQPQHF
TRBD1,TRBV20-1,CSATGQAGGYTF
TRBD1,TRBV28,CASSPDRGLPKMNTEAFF
TRBD1,TRBV3-1,CASSQDRTGGHEQYF